The 22 T cell receptor beta chains below all came from one sample that was sequenced in a study of Ad26.COV2.S vaccination and SARS-CoV-2 variants. This table comes from immunoSEQ multiplex PCR, and its TCRdb copy is limited to in-frame clones, with some not included. The table includes some 190,000 clones, 70% to 90% detected once. Here the sequenced sample was peripheral blood, taken after recovery from COVID-19. The source is a human donor who had recovered from COVID-19.

This clone occurred a few times. The chain uses TRBV5-1 and TRBJ2-7; 14 nucleotides agree with TRBD2. The trim removed 0 bases at V and 3 bases at J, leaving 5 bases unmatched. The CDR3 extends over 17 amino acids. CDR1 is SGHRS, CDR2 YFSETQ, per germline. The CDR3, as DNA: TGCGCCAGCAGCTTGGGAGGGACTAGCGGGGGCTTCTACGAGCAGTACTTC. The encoded protein is CASSLGGTSGGFYEQYF.

Note on this clone: At one end the junction does not follow the germline gene, possibly because of a read error. The chain combines TRBV18 with TRBJ2-2; 14 nucleotides agree with TRBD2. The germline V gene encodes CDR1 KGHSH and CDR2 LQKENI. The CDR3 is made up of 16 amino acids. The CDR3 DNA reads as TGTGCCAGCTCATCACCTGGACTAGCGGGGGGCAGGGAGCTGTTTTTT. Amino acids: CASSSPGLAGGRELFF.

This clone has just one count. The CDR3 region is CASSLSFGGIKNIQYF. CDR3 DNA: TGTGCCAGCAGTTTATCCTTCGGAGGGATCAAAAACATTCAGTACTTC. This chain joins TRBV27 and TRBJ2-4, with D maybe TRBD2 (6 bases). The CDR3 consists of 16 residues. Looked up from germline, CDR1 is MNHEY and CDR2 is SMNVEV (reference sequence). Trimming took 0 bases from V and 3 from J, leaving 12 bases between them.

This chain links TRBV27 with TRBJ2-5; a weak D match, TRBD1 (5 bases). The CDR3 has 14 residues. Trimming stripped 5 bases from V and 5 bases from J, with 15 bases between. Germline V CDR1 and CDR2: MNHEY, SMNVEV (reference sequence). The CDR3 DNA reads TGTGCCAGCAGTAGGGGTTATCTACCGGAGACCCAGTACTTC. Amino acid sequence: CASSRGYLPETQYF.

The V call is TRBV7-2, the J call TRBJ1-3; tentatively, D is TRBD1 (6 bases). The V end lost 6 bases, the J end lost 4 bases, and 10 bases lay between the germline ends. This CDR3 has 13 amino acids. Germline CDR1 SGHTA, CDR2 FQGNSA. Here the CDR3 DNA reads TGTGCCAGCAGTTGGACAGCCGGAAACACCATATATTTT. Translated, it gives CASSWTAGNTIYF.

V gene TRBV25-1 combines with J gene TRBJ1-4; a possible D gene is TRBD1 (6 bases). V was shortened by 2 bases and J by 3 bases, with 10 bases between the two germline ends. This CDR3 contains 15 residues. CDR1 MGHDK and CDR2 SYGVNS come from the germline V gene. The CDR3 is CASSEGGRSNEKLFF. The CDR3, as DNA: TGTGCCAGCAGTGAAGGGGGGCGGTCTAATGAAAAACTGTTTTTT.

This chain joins TRBV9 and TRBJ1-2, with D uncertain. Germline V gives CDR1 SGDLS, CDR2 YYNGEE. CDR3 length: 14 amino acids. V dropped 4 bases and J dropped 2 bases, with 12 bases sitting between them. CDR3: CASSPVLGNYGYTF. In nucleotides, the CDR3 is TGTGCCAGCAGCCCCGTCTTAGGGAACTATGGCTACACCTTC.

The chain has TRBV7-3 and TRBJ2-3; D not resolved. V was clipped by 2 bases and J by 1 base, with 4 bases between them. The CDR3 contains 13 residues. CDR1 SGHTA and CDR2 FQGTGA come from the germline V gene. Here the CDR3 reads CASSLGGTDTQYF. The DNA for the CDR3 is TGTGCCAGCAGCTTAGGGGGCACAGATACGCAGTATTTT.

This clone occurred once. V and J are TRBV4-1 and TRBJ2-7; D is unclear. V was shortened by 4 bases and J by 4 bases, with 11 bases between the two germline ends. Germline V lookup: CDR1 MGHRA, CDR2 YSYEKL. The CDR3 loop spans 13 amino acids. The CDR3 nucleotides read TGCGCCAGCAGCCGCGGTCCGGAATACGAGCAGTACTTC. Its translation: CASSRGPEYEQYF.

The chain couples TRBV6-5 to TRBJ1-5; no firm D call. Trimming left V 4 bases short and J 2 bases short, with 12 bases between. Germline-derived CDR1 and CDR2 are MNHEY and SVGAGI. There are 15 residues in the CDR3. The CDR3 DNA follows: TGTGCCAGCAGTTCCGAGGGTTTAGGCAATCAGCCCCAGCATTTT. Translated, it gives CASSSEGLGNQPQHF.

The chain joins TRBV7-9 to TRBJ1-1; no firm D call. The CDR3 contains 15 residues. Per the germline V gene, CDR1 is SEHNR and CDR2 is FQNEAQ (reference sequence). Between the trimmed V and J ends, which lost 1 base and 3 bases, there was a span of 12 bases. The CDR3 spells CASSLGMSKDTEAFF. The DNA for the CDR3 is TGTGCCAGCAGCTTAGGTATGTCTAAGGACACTGAAGCTTTCTTT. Full variable domain (rest looked up from reference TRBV7-9 and TRBJ1-1): DTGVSQNPRHKITKRGQNVTFRCDPISEHNRLYWYRQTLGQGPEFLTYFQNEAQLEKSRLLSDRFSAERPKGSFSTLEIQRTEQGDSAMYLCASSLGMSKDTEAFFGQGTRLTVV.

The rearrangement links TRBV6-2 or TRBV6-3 to TRBJ2-2, with TRBD2 matching 7 bases. V shed 8 bases, J shed 0 bases, and the junction held 6 bases outside the gene matches. The CDR3 covers 15 residues. Germline CDR1 and CDR2: MNHEY and SVGEGT. Written as DNA, the CDR3 is TGTGCCAGCCGCCCTAGCGGCGCGAACACCGGGGAGCTGTTTTTT. Amino acid sequence: CASRPSGANTGELFF.

The rearrangement joins TRBV7-3 to TRBJ1-1, with unresolved D. Germline V gene sequence: CDR1 SGHTA, CDR2 FQGTGA. The CDR3 loop spans 13 amino acids. V was cut by 5 bases and J by 3 bases, with 10 bases left in between. The CDR3 here is CASSGALHTEAFF. CDR3 in DNA: TGTGCCAGCAGCGGTGCGTTGCACACTGAAGCTTTCTTT.

The J gene is TRBJ1-1, the V gene TRBV19; D gene unclear. Germline CDR1 and CDR2: LNHDA and SQIVND (reference sequence). V gave up 0 bases and J gave up 1 base, with 0 bases separating them. The CDR3 contains 12 residues. The CDR3 DNA sequence: TGTGCCAGTAGTATAGAGAACACTGAAGCTTTCTTT. It codes for CASSIENTEAFF.

The chain recombines TRBV19 with TRBJ1-2; D is unclear. This CDR3 comprises 16 residues. In germline, CDR1 is LNHDA, CDR2 SQIVND (reference sequence). Trimming took off 5 bases at V and 4 bases at J, with 20 bases between the two ends. Here the CDR3 reads CASSVSNGLLIYGYTF. The DNA of the CDR3 is TGTGCCAGTAGTGTCAGTAACGGATTACTTATCTATGGCTACACCTTC.

The genes are TRBV29-1 and TRBJ2-7; 12 positions agree with TRBD2. This CDR3 is built from 13 residues. The V gene end was trimmed by 7 bases and the J gene end by 1 base; junction bases not matched to a gene: 2. Germline assignment: CDR1 SQVTM and CDR2 ANQGSEA. The CDR3 loop is CSGTSGGSYEQYF. The CDR3 DNA follows: TGCAGCGGAACTAGCGGGGGGTCCTACGAGCAGTACTTC.

As concerns this clone: Other nucleotide sequences from this sample produce the same CDR3. The V gene is TRBV7-9, the J gene TRBJ1-1; D remains ambiguous. Germline V gene lookup returns CDR1 SEHNR and CDR2 FQNEAQ (reference sequence). V was trimmed by 1 base and J by 0 bases, leaving 3 bases between them. CDR3 length equals 13 residues. CDR3 sequence reads: CASSLVMNTEAFF. In DNA, the CDR3 is TGTGCCAGCAGCTTAGTTATGAACACTGAAGCTTTCTTT.

In this sample, this clone turned up once. V usage is TRBV29-1 and J usage is TRBJ1-2; TRBD1 is a possible D gene (6 bases). The CDR3 length is 12 residues. V was cut by 7 bases and J by 8 bases, with 17 bases left in between. CDR1 and CDR2 from the germline V gene are SQVTM and ANQGSEA. This CDR3 reads CSAGDKAEGYTF. CDR3 in DNA: TGCAGCGCCGGGGACAAGGCGGAAGGCTACACCTTC.

The J gene is TRBJ1-3, the V gene TRBV11-2, with D unclear. The V end was cut by 1 base, the J end by 2 bases, with 9 bases between. The V gene's germline CDR1 is SGHAT and CDR2 FQNNGV. The CDR3 loop spans 15 amino acids. The CDR3 is CASSLGVGTGNTIYF. The CDR3 DNA follows: TGTGCCAGCAGCTTAGGGGTAGGAACTGGAAACACCATATATTTT.

This chain connects TRBV7-8 to TRBJ1-6, with unresolved D. Germline CDR1 is SGHVS and CDR2 is FQNEAQ. V lost 5 bases, J lost 9 bases, and 11 bases lay in between. This CDR3 contains 13 residues. CDR3 coding DNA: TGTGCCAGCAGCCCCCAGATGGCTTCACCCCTCCACTTT. Its translation is CASSPQMASPLHF.

The chain is built from TRBV27 and TRBJ2-7; no reliable D call. The CDR3 sequence is 13 residues long. Trimming left V 4 bases short and J 5 bases short, with 12 bases between. Germline V gene sequence: CDR1 MNHEY, CDR2 SMNVEV (reference sequence). The CDR3 protein is CASSWVPAHEQYF. The CDR3 bases are TGTGCCAGCAGTTGGGTGCCTGCCCACGAGCAGTACTTC.

V and J are TRBV5-1 and TRBJ1-1; D possibly corresponds to TRBD1 (5 bases). The germline CDR1 and CDR2 sequences are SGHRS and YFSETQ. V was cut by 5 bases and J by 0 bases, with 17 bases left in between. This CDR3 is built from 16 residues. The CDR3, as DNA: TGCGCCAGCAGTGTAGGGGAATCCTTCATGAACACTGAAGCTTTCTTT. It specifies CASSVGESFMNTEAFF.